Each of the 23 T cell receptor beta chains below was sequenced from the same sample in a study of shared clonotypes between healthy human individuals. Sequenced by immunoSEQ multiplex PCR; TCRdb stores in-frame clones only, minus some. This sample carries fewer than 1.6 million clones, about 98.5% of them seen once, and the ten largest clones take roughly 0.35%. Sequencing used naive CD4+ T cells sorted from blood. As for subset: CD45RA+ positively selected. These receptors were taken from a man aged 25 to 45 in good health.

The rearrangement links TRBV5-4 to TRBJ1-1; no definite D call. This CDR3 is 13 amino acids long. Germline CDR1 SGHNT, CDR2 YYREEE (reference sequence). V lost 4 bases to trimming and J lost 2 bases, with 9 bases between them. The CDR3 nucleotides are TGTGCCAGCAGCAGCTTAAGAAACACTGAAGCTTTCTTT. This codes for CASSSLRNTEAFF.

This clone is a singleton in its sample. Other nucleotide sequences from this sample produce the same CDR3. V usage is TRBV11-2 and J usage is TRBJ2-7, with 13 bases fitting TRBD2. Germline V lookup: CDR1 SGHAT, CDR2 FQNNGV. Trimming at V came to 5 bases and at J to 2 bases, leaving 3 bases not matched to a gene. This CDR3 spans 15 amino acids. CDR3: CASSLGLAGAYEQYF. The CDR3 DNA is TGTGCCAGCAGCCTCGGACTAGCGGGAGCCTACGAGCAGTACTTC.

This chain connects TRBV6-5 to TRBJ1-4, with D perhaps matching TRBD1 (5 bases). Per germline, CDR1 MNHEY and CDR2 SVGAGI. The CDR3 contains 15 residues. The V gene lost 5 bases and the J gene lost 7 bases, with 17 bases spanning the gap. Written as DNA, the CDR3 is TGTGCCAGCAGTCGTGATGGGGCGCAGGGTGAAAAACTGTTTTTT. Amino acid sequence: CASSRDGAQGEKLFF.

The chain carries TRBV2 and TRBJ2-3; D is perhaps TRBD2 (5 bases). This CDR3 spans 12 amino acids. The germline V gene encodes CDR1 SNHLY and CDR2 FYNNEI. Trimming stripped 8 bases from V and 7 bases from J, with 13 bases between. The CDR3 DNA reads as TGTGCCAGCTCCTCGAAGCGGAATACGCAGTATTTT. Protein product: CASSSKRNTQYF.

The rearrangement links TRBV30 to TRBJ1-4, with 7 positions matching TRBD1. V gave up 2 bases and J gave up 6 bases; unmatched junction bases: 9. CDR3 size: 15 residues. Germline V gene data show CDR1 as GTSNPN and CDR2 as SVGIG (reference sequence). CDR3 sequence reads: CAWSSTGRGDEKLFF. The CDR3 nucleotides are TGTGCCTGGAGTTCGACAGGGAGGGGGGATGAAAAACTGTTTTTT.

This clone was recorded once. This chain uses TRBV30 with TRBJ1-2; 8 bases line up with TRBD1. V dropped 8 bases and J dropped 3; count of bases not matched to a gene: 8. Germline V gene sequence: CDR1 GTSNPN, CDR2 SVGIG (reference sequence). This CDR3 comprises 13 residues. The CDR3 nucleotides are TGTGCCCACAGGGGGATAAGGCACTATGGCTACACCTTC. As protein: CAHRGIRHYGYTF.

Remarks on this clone: Other DNA sequences in this sample translate to the same CDR3. This rearrangement joins TRBV5-1 to TRBJ2-3, with 12 bases matching TRBD2. The J segment lost 1 base and the V segment lost 0 bases, leaving 0 bases of the junction unmatched. This CDR3 has 16 amino acids. Germline V lookup: CDR1 SGHRS, CDR2 YFSETQ. CDR3 sequence (DNA): TGCGCCAGCAGCTTGGGACTAGCGGGGGGCACAGATACGCAGTATTTT. This codes for CASSLGLAGGTDTQYF.

The rearrangement links TRBV14 to TRBJ2-7; D uncertain. The germline V gene has CDR1 SGHDN and CDR2 FVKESK. The CDR3 runs 14 residues. V was clipped by 1 base and J by 2 bases, with 9 bases between them. As DNA, the CDR3 is TGTGCCAGCAGCCAAGTCCCAGGAACCTACGAGCAGTACTTC. Amino acid sequence: CASSQVPGTYEQYF.

The V and J genes are TRBV5-1 and TRBJ2-1; 11 bases line up with TRBD2. Looked up from germline, CDR1 is SGHRS and CDR2 is YFSETQ. The trim removed 0 bases at V and 5 bases at J, leaving 7 bases unmatched. CDR3 length: 17 amino acids. The CDR3 nucleotides are TGCGCCAGCAGCTTGGAACCTAGCGGGAGGAGGGACAATGAGCAGTTCTTC. Amino acids: CASSLEPSGRRDNEQFF.

V and J are TRBV30 and TRBJ2-3; TRBD2 is a possible D gene (7 bases). The CDR3 runs 17 residues. The V and J ends lost 2 bases and 4 bases respectively, with 22 bases between them. Looked up from germline, CDR1 is GTSNPN and CDR2 is SVGIG (reference sequence). The CDR3 loop is CAWSHQSRGAFPDTQYF. In nucleotides, the CDR3 is TGTGCCTGGAGTCACCAAAGTCGGGGGGCCTTCCCAGATACGCAGTATTTT.

The chain uses TRBV7-9 and TRBJ2-2, with a possible D match to TRBD2 (6 bases). The V gene lost 1 base and the J gene lost 7 bases, with 13 bases spanning the gap. This CDR3 has 15 residues. Germline V CDR1 and CDR2: SEHNR, FQNEAQ (reference sequence). CDR3 nucleotides: TGTGCCAGCAGCTTAGGAACTAGCAGCATCGGGGAGCTGTTTTTT. Encoded protein: CASSLGTSSIGELFF.

The gene calls are TRBV20-1 and TRBJ2-7; D gene unclear. V lost 2 bases and J 4 bases, leaving 6 bases between the germline ends. The CDR3 loop spans 11 amino acids. Germline V CDR1 and CDR2: DFQATT, SNEGSKA (reference sequence). The CDR3 reads CSARWRYEQYF. In DNA form, the CDR3 reads TGCAGTGCTAGATGGCGGTACGAGCAGTACTTC.

The chain joins TRBV18 to TRBJ2-1; TRBD2 matches 12 bases. CDR3 length equals 15 residues. With 6 bases clipped from V and 5 bases from J, the junction kept 5 bases outside the gene matches. CDR1 is KGHSH and CDR2 is LQKENI in the germline V gene. CDR3 amino acids: CASSELAGGHNEQFF. CDR3 in DNA: TGTGCCAGCTCCGAACTAGCGGGAGGCCACAATGAGCAGTTCTTC. Together with reference TRBV18 and TRBJ2-1, the CDR3 gives the full variable domain: NAGVMQNPRHLVRRRGQEARLRCSPMKGHSHVYWYRQLPEEGLKFMVYLQKENIIDESGMPKERFSAEFPKEGPSILRIQQVVRGDSAAYFCASSELAGGHNEQFFGPGTRLTVL.

The table lists this clone with a count of one. The CDR3 DNA is TGTGCCAGCAGCAACGGACGGAACTTGAACACTGAAGCTTTCTTT. It is translated as CASSNGRNLNTEAFF. This chain uses TRBV21-1 with TRBJ1-1. TRBV21-1 constitutes a pseudogene. This CDR3 region has 15 residues.

The chain links TRBV18 to TRBJ1-4; 10 nucleotides line up with TRBD1. Germline-derived CDR1 and CDR2 are KGHSH and LQKENI. There are 17 residues in the CDR3. Trimming cost V 3 bases and J 7 bases; bases outside gene matches: 11. CDR3: CASSPPGTGAGSEKLFF. CDR3 in DNA: TGTGCCAGCTCACCTCCCGGGACAGGGGCTGGAAGTGAAAAACTGTTTTTT.

As regards this clone: Other nucleotide sequences in the sample specify the same CDR3. The chain joins TRBV18 to TRBJ1-1; no clear D gene. V dropped 2 bases and J dropped 2 bases, with 3 bases sitting between them. Germline CDR1 is KGHSH and CDR2 is LQKENI. This CDR3 has 12 amino acids. The CDR3 region is CASSPGNTEAFF. Written as DNA, the CDR3 is TGTGCCAGCTCACCAGGAAACACTGAAGCTTTCTTT.

V gene TRBV5-1 combines with J gene TRBJ2-5; possible D gene TRBD1, 6 bases. Looked up from germline, CDR1 is SGHRS and CDR2 is YFSETQ. With 0 bases removed from V and 4 bases from J, the gap between germline ends came to 13 bases. CDR3 length: 15 residues. In DNA, the CDR3 is TGCGCCAGCAGCTTGGGGTTAGGGGGTCTAGAGACCCAGTACTTC. Protein product: CASSLGLGGLETQYF.

The gene calls are TRBV4-2 and TRBJ1-1, with a tentative D call TRBD1 (6 bases). CDR1 LGHNA and CDR2 YNFKEQ come from the germline V gene. The CDR3 extends over 16 amino acids. V lost 4 bases to trimming and J lost 5 bases, with 20 bases between them. For the CDR3, the DNA is TGTGCCAGCAGCCCAAGGACGGGGGCCGCTAGGACTGAAGCTTTCTTT. Protein: CASSPRTGAARTEAFF.

This clone was detected only once. The sample holds other DNA sequences that translate to the same CDR3. The V gene is TRBV9, the J gene TRBJ1-2; a weak D match, TRBD1 (6 bases). The CDR3 consists of 14 residues. CDR1 is SGDLS, CDR2 YYNGEE, per germline. Trimming stripped 0 bases from V and 5 bases from J, with 11 bases between. CDR3 bases: TGTGCCAGCAGCGTAGGAGGGGGTGATTATGGCTACACCTTC. Encoded protein: CASSVGGGDYGYTF. The variable domain in full, with the rest retrieved from reference TRBV9 and TRBJ1-2, is DSGVTQTPKHLITATGQRVTLRCSPRSGDLSVYWYQQSLDQGLQFLIQYYNGEERAKGNILERFSAQQFPDLHSELNLSSLELGDSALYFCASSVGGGDYGYTFGSGTRLTVV.

This clone was picked up one time. V gene TRBV6-1 combines with J gene TRBJ2-1; D perhaps matches TRBD2 (6 bases). Trimming left V 6 bases short and J 4 bases short, with 13 bases between. Germline values: CDR1 MNHNS, CDR2 SASEGT. This CDR3 spans 14 amino acids. The CDR3 loop is CASRGLPLYNEQFF. The CDR3 DNA sequence: TGTGCCAGCAGGGGACTCCCTTTATACAATGAGCAGTTCTTC.

J is TRBJ2-7 and V is TRBV5-1, with 8 nucleotides matching TRBD1. Germline V gene data show CDR1 as SGHRS and CDR2 as YFSETQ. The CDR3 runs to 15 residues. J gave up 0 bases and V 4 bases, and 6 bases lay outside the gene matches. Here the CDR3 reads CASSGETGASYEQYF. In DNA form, the CDR3 reads TGCGCCAGCAGCGGCGAGACAGGGGCCTCCTACGAGCAGTACTTC.

The chain carries TRBV6-1 and TRBJ2-7; no clear D gene. CDR1 is MNHNS, CDR2 SASEGT, per germline. This CDR3 has 11 amino acids. Trimming removed 4 bases from V and 6 bases from J, with 7 bases in between. The CDR3 reads CASSVFGEQYF. As DNA, the CDR3 is TGTGCCAGCAGTGTATTTGGCGAGCAGTACTTC.

The chain recombines TRBV5-6 with TRBJ1-2; D gene ambiguous. This CDR3 contains 15 residues. The V gene's germline CDR1 is SGHDT and CDR2 YYEEEE. V shed 0 bases and J shed 1 base, with 10 bases lying between them. The CDR3 sequence is CASSLGPASNYGYTF. The CDR3, as DNA: TGTGCCAGCAGCTTGGGACCAGCAAGTAACTATGGCTACACCTTC.